This TCR beta chain originates from a study of vaccination effects on CD4 cells after COVID-19. Germline assignment: CDR1 SGHTS and CDR2 YDEGEE. The CDR3 spans 16 residues. With 4 bases clipped from V and 6 bases from J, the junction kept 11 bases outside the gene matches. Ahead of sequencing, the ViraFEST assay grew antigen-specific CD4+ T cells using viral peptide pools. The culture ran for about eleven days before CD4+ T cells were isolated. The vaccine recipients had no prior SARS-CoV-2 infection, with negative nucleocapsid antibodies. Data came from immunoSEQ multiplex PCR; TCRdb stores just in-frame clones and leaves some out. The table has 74,000 or so clones, 80% seen once. As concerns this clone: Its antigen is currently unknown.

The specimen was CD4+ T cells from PBMCs cultured with SARS-CoV-2 spike peptides, collected before COVID-19 vaccination. The chain joins TRBV5-8 to TRBJ2-1; TRBD2 matches at 9 bases. The origin of this receptor is a human donor who received a COVID-19 vaccine. CDR3 in DNA: TGTGCCAGCAGCCCCGGCGGACTAGCGTTCCGCAATGAGCAGTTCTTC. It is translated as CASSPGGLAFRNEQFF.